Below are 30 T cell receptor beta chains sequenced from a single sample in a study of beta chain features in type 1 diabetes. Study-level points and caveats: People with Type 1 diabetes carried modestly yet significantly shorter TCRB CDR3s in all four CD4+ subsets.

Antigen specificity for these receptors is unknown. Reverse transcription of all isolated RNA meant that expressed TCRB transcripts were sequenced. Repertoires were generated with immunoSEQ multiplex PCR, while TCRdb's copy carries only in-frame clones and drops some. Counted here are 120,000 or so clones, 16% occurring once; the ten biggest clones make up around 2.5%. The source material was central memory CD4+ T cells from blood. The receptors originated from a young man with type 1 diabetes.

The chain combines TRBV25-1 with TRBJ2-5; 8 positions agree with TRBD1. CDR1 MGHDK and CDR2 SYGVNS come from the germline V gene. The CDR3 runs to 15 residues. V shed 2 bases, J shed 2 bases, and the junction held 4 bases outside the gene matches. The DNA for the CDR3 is TGTGCCAGCAGTGAAGGACAGGGCCCGCAAGAGACCCAGTACTTC. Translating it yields CASSEGQGPQETQYF.

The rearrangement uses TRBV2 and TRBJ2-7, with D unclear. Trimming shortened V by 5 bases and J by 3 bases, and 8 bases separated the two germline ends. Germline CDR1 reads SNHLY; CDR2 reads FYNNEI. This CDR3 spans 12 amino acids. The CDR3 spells CASSSDLYEQYF. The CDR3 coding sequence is TGTGCCAGCAGTTCGGACCTCTACGAGCAGTACTTC.

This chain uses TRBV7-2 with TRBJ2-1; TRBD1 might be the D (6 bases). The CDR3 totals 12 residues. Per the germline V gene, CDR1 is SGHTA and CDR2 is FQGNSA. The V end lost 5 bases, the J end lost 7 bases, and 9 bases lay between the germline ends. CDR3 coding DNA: TGTGCCAGCAGCAGACAGGAGAATGAGCAGTTCTTC. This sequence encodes CASSRQENEQFF.

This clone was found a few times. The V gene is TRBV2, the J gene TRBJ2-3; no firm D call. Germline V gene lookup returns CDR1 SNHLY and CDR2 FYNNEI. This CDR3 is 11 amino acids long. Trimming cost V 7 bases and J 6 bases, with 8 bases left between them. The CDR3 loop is CASTSTDTQYF. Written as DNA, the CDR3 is TGTGCCAGCACCTCCACGGATACGCAGTATTTT.

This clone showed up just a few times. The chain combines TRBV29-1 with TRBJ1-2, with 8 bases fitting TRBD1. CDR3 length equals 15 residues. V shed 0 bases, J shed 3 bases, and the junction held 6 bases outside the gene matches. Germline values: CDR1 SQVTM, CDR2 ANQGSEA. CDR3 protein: CSVEDGRGLDYGYTF. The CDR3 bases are TGCAGCGTTGAAGATGGCAGGGGGCTTGACTATGGCTACACCTTC.

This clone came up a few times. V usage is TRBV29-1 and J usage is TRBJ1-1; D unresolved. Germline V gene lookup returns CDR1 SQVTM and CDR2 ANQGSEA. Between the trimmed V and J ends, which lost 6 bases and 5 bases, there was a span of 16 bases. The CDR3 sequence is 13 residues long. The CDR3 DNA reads TGCAGCGTGTGGACGGCAGGCGGGACTGAAGCTTTCTTT. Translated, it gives CSVWTAGGTEAFF.

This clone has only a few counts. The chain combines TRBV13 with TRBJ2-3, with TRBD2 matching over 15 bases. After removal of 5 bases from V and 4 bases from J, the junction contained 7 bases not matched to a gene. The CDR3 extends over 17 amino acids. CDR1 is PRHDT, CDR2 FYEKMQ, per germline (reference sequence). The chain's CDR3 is CASSGTGTSGGPDTQYF. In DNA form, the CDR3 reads TGTGCCAGCAGCGGAACCGGGACTAGCGGGGGGCCAGATACGCAGTATTTT.

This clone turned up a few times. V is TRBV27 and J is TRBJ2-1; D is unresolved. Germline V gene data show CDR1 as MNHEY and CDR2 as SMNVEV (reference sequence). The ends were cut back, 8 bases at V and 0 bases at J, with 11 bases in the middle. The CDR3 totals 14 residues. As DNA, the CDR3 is TGTGCCAGCTCCCGCCTTAACTCCTACAATGAGCAGTTCTTC. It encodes CASSRLNSYNEQFF.

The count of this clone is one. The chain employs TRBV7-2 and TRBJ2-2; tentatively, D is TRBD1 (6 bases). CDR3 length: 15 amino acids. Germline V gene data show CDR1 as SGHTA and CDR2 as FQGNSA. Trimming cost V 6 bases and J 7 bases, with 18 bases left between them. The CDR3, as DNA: TGTGCCAGCAGGCCGGCCCCTCGGGACAACGGGGAGCTGTTTTTT. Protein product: CASRPAPRDNGELFF.

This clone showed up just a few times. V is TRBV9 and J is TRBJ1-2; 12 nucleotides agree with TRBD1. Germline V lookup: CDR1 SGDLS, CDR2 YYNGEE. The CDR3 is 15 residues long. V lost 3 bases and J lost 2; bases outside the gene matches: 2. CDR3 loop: CASSEGQGANYGYTF. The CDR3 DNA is TGTGCCAGCAGCGAGGGACAGGGGGCAAACTATGGCTACACCTTC.

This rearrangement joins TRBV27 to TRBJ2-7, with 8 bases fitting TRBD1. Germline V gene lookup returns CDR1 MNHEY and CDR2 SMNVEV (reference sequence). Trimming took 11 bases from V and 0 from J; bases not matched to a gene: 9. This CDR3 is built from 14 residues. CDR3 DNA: TGTGCCTGTAGGACAGGGAAGAACTCCTACGAGCAGTACTTC. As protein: CACRTGKNSYEQYF.

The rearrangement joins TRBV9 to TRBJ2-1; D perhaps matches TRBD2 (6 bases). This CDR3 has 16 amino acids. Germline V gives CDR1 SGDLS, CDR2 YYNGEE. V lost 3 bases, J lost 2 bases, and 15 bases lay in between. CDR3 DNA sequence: TGTGCCAGCAGCGCTGGGGGAGGCGCCGCCTACAATGAGCAGTTCTTC. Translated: CASSAGGGAAYNEQFF. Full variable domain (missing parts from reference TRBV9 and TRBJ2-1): DSGVTQTPKHLITATGQRVTLRCSPRSGDLSVYWYQQSLDQGLQFLIQYYNGEERAKGNILERFSAQQFPDLHSELNLSSLELGDSALYFCASSAGGGAAYNEQFFGPGTRLTVL.

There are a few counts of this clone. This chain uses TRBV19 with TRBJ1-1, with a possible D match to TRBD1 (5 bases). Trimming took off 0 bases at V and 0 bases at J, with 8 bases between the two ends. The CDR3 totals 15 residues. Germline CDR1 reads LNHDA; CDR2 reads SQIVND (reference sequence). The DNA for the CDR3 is TGTGCCAGTAGTATAGAGGGGGTAATGAACACTGAAGCTTTCTTT. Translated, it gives CASSIEGVMNTEAFF.

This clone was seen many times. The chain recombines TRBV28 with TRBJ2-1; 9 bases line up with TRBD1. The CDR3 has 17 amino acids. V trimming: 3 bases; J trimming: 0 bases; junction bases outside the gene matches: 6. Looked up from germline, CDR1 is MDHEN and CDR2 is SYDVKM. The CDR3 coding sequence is TGTGCCAGCAGTTTCTCTGGGACAGGGAGCTCCTACAATGAGCAGTTCTTC. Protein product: CASSFSGTGSSYNEQFF. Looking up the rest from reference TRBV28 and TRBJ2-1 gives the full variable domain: DVKVTQSSRYLVKRTGEKVFLECVQDMDHENMFWYRQDPGLGLRLIYFSYDVKMKEKGDIPEGYSVSREKKERFSLILESASTNQTSMYLCASSFSGTGSSYNEQFFGPGTRLTVL.

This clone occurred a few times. The CDR3 here is CASSQDGRLETQYF. DNA for the CDR3: TGTGCCAGCAGCCAAGACGGACGGCTCGAGACCCAGTACTTC. The chain uses TRBV4-2 and TRBJ2-5; D call uncertain. Germline loops: CDR1 LGHNA, CDR2 YNFKEQ. This CDR3 has 14 amino acids. V was clipped by 0 bases and J by 5 bases, with 10 bases between them.

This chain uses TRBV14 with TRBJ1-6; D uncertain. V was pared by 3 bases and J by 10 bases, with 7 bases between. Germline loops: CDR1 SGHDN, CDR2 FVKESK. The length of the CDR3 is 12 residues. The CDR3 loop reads CASSHSNSPLHF. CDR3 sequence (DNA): TGTGCCAGCAGCCATTCCAACTCACCCCTCCACTTT.

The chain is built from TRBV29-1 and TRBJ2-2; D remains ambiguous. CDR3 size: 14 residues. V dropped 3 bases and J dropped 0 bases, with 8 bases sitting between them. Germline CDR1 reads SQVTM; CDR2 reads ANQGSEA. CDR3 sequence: CSVEAGPNTGELFF. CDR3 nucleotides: TGCAGCGTTGAGGCAGGACCGAACACCGGGGAGCTGTTTTTT.

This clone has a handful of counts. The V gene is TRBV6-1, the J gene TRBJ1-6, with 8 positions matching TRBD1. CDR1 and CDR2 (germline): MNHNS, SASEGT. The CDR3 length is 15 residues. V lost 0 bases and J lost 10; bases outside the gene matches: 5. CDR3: CASSEARTGNSPLHF. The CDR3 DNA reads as TGTGCCAGCAGTGAAGCCCGGACAGGGAACTCACCCCTCCACTTT.

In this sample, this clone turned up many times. This CDR3 reads CSVEEIGFRDRGANEQFF. Here the CDR3 DNA reads TGCAGCGTTGAAGAAATAGGCTTCCGGGACAGGGGGGCTAATGAGCAGTTCTTC. V is TRBV29-1 and J is TRBJ2-1; 11 bases are a match to TRBD1. The germline V gene has CDR1 SQVTM and CDR2 ANQGSEA. With 0 bases clipped from V and 7 bases from J, the junction kept 14 bases outside the gene matches. The CDR3 has 18 residues.

CDR3 DNA: TGTGCCAGCAGTGAATTCCAGAGGAGGACTGAAGCTTTCTTT. It codes for CASSEFQRRTEAFF. V is TRBV2 and J is TRBJ1-1, with D unclear. The CDR3 totals 14 residues. The V gene's germline CDR1 is SNHLY and CDR2 FYNNEI. V was shortened by 2 bases and J by 5 bases, with 12 bases between the two germline ends. Variable domain in full (rest from reference TRBV2 and TRBJ1-1): EPEVTQTPSHQVTQMGQEVILRCVPISNHLYFYWYRQILGQKVEFLVSFYNNEISEKSEIFDDQFSVERPDGSNFTLKIRSTKLEDSAMYFCASSEFQRRTEAFFGQGTRLTVV.

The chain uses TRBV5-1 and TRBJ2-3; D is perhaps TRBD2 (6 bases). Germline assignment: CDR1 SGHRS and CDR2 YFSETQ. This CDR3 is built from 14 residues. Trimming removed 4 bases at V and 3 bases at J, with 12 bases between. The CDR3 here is CASSPGERTDTQYF. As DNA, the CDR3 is TGCGCCAGCAGCCCGGGGGAGCGAACAGATACGCAGTATTTT.

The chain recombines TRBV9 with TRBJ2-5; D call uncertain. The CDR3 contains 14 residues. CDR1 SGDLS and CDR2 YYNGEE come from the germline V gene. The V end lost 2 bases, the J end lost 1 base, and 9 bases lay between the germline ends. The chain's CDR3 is CASSVRPSQETQYF. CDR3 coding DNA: TGTGCCAGCAGCGTTCGACCGAGCCAAGAGACCCAGTACTTC.

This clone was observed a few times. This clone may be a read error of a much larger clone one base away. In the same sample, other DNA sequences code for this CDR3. This chain's CDR3 is CSVEDLIWTSGGETQYF. CDR3 DNA: TGCAGCGTGGAAGATCTAATTTGGACTAGCGGTGGGGAGACCCAGTACTTC. The chain recombines TRBV29-1 with TRBJ2-5, with 10 bases identical to TRBD2. The CDR3 consists of 17 residues. Germline CDR1 reads SQVTM; CDR2 reads ANQGSEA.

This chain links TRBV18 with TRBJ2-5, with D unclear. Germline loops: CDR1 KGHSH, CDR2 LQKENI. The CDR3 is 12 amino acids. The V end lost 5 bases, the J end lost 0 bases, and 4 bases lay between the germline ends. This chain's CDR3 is CASSAYQETQYF. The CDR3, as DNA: TGTGCCAGCTCAGCGTACCAAGAGACCCAGTACTTC.

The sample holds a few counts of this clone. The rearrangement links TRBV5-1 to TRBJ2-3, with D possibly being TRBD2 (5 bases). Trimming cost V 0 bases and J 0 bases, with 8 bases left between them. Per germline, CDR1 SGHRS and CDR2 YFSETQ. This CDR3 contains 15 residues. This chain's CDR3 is CASSLGWTSTDTQYF. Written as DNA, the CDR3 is TGCGCCAGCAGCTTGGGCTGGACTAGCACAGATACGCAGTATTTT.

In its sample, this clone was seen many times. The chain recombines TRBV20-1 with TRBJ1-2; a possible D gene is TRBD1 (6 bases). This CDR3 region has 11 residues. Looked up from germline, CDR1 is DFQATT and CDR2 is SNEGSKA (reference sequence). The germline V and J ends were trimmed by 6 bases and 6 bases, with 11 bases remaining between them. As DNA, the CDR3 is TGCAGTGCAGGGGGGAATCATGGCTACACCTTC. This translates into CSAGGNHGYTF.

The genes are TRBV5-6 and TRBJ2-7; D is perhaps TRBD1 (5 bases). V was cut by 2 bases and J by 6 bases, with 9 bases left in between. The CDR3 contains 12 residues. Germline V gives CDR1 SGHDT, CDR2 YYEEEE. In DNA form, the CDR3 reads TGTGCCAGCAGCTTCAGCAGGGCCGAGCAGTACTTC. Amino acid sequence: CASSFSRAEQYF.

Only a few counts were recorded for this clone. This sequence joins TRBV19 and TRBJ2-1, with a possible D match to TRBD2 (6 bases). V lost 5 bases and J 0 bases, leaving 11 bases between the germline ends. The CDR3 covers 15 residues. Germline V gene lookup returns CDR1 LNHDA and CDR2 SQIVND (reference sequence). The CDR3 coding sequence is TGTGCCAGTAGTTTAAGACTAGACTCCTACAATGAGCAGTTCTTC. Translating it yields CASSLRLDSYNEQFF.

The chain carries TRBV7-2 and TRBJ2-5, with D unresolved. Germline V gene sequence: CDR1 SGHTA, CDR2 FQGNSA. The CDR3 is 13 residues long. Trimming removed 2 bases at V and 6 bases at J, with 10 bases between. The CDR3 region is CASSLFTGQTQYF. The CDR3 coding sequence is TGTGCCAGCAGCTTATTTACGGGCCAGACCCAGTACTTC. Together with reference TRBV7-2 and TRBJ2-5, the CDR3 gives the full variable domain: GAGVSQSPSNKVTEKGKDVELRCDPISGHTALYWYRQSLGQGLEFLIYFQGNSAPDKSGLPSDRFSAERTGGSVSTLTIQRTQQEDSAVYLCASSLFTGQTQYFGPGTRLLVL.

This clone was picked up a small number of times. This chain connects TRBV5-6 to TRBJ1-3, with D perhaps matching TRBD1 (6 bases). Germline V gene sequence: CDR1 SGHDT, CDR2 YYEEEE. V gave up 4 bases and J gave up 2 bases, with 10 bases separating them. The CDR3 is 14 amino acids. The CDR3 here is CASSQRTAGNTIYF. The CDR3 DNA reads TGTGCCAGCAGCCAACGGACAGCTGGAAACACCATATATTTT.